This TCR beta chain stems from a study of cytomegalovirus exposure and HLA in healthy donors. The CDR3 is made up of 18 amino acids. Germline trimming cut 0 bases from V and 3 bases from J; bases unmatched to any gene: 10. In germline, CDR1 is WNHNN, CDR2 SYGVQD (reference sequence). Overall study findings and caveats: Specificity for CMV antigens was confirmed in vitro for a few of the CMV-associated chains. Reported results showed that the classifier diagnosed cytomegalovirus status with high specificity and sensitivity. Most TCR sequences were seen very rarely across donors, but some public TCRs occurred in many.

Method: immunoSEQ multiplex PCR; TCRdb's copy keeps in-frame clones and lacks some. This repertoire shows 300,000 to 450,000 clones, about nine tenths found once; its top ten account for about 0.8%. Details on this clone: Its antigen is undetermined.

The chain links TRBV10-1 to TRBJ2-3; 9 nucleotides align to TRBD2. The sample was PBMCs. This sequence originates from a woman between 18 and 30 years old in good health and CMV-seronegative. The CDR3 loop is CASSESILAGDRTDTQYF. The CDR3 DNA reads as TGCGCCAGCAGTGAGTCGATTTTAGCGGGAGATCGGACAGATACGCAGTATTTT.